This T cell receptor (beta chain) was found in a study of T-cell memory formation after mild COVID-19. Background on the study: The two donors had largely donor-specific TCR clusters.

Deletions cut 5 bases from V and 2 bases from J, with 14 bases between. The CDR3 is made up of 14 amino acids. Germline V gives CDR1 SGHRS, CDR2 YFSETQ. This clonotype was observed a few times. The antigen is undetermined. TCRdb re-called the 5' RACE reads with MiXCR, one entry per CDR3 protein. The sample lists about 500,000 distinct CDR3 sequences, roughly 22% occurring once. Study-wide findings and caveats: For second-wave clones that peaked at day 37, SARS-CoV-2 specificity went unverified. Researchers report contracting CD4+ clones mostly in CM and EM, with CD8+ clones in EMRA.

The sample was PBMCs or a T cell subset sorted from them (not recorded which). The origin of this receptor is an adult woman who had mild COVID-19 (a few samples of this study predate the infection). Cell type and time point are not known. The chain employs TRBV5-1 and TRBJ2-7, with D possibly matching TRBD1 (6 bases). The CDR3 DNA follows: TGCGCCAGCAGGTCCCGCGGACAGACCTACGAGCAGTACTTC. Protein: CASRSRGQTYEQYF.